Each of the 21 T cell receptor beta chains below was sequenced from the same sample in a study of blood T cell repertoires in COVID-19. The method was immunoSEQ multiplex PCR; TCRdb's version includes in-frame clones alone and lacks a portion of them. The repertoire holds about 81,000 clones, roughly 90% seen once, with 10% to 15% in the top ten. Sequenced sample: peripheral blood. These TCRs come from a man aged 65 to 85 with active or convalescent COVID-19.

The chain links TRBV19 to TRBJ1-3; 10 bases map to TRBD1. The CDR3 has 20 residues. Germline CDR1 reads LNHDA; CDR2 reads SQIVND (reference sequence). The ends lost 4 bases at V and 0 bases at J; junction bases unmatched: 15. The CDR3 loop is CASSKVWLGQGRLSGNTIYF. The CDR3 coding sequence is TGTGCCAGTAGTAAGGTGTGGCTGGGACAGGGGCGACTCTCTGGAAACACCATATATTTT.

The chain couples TRBV5-1 to TRBJ2-7; 9 nucleotides match TRBD1. This CDR3 spans 15 amino acids. J gave up 6 bases and V 3 bases, and 10 bases lay outside the gene matches. CDR1 is SGHRS, CDR2 YFSETQ, per germline. The CDR3 sequence: CASSSLQGADGEQYF. The CDR3 coding sequence is TGCGCCAGCAGCTCACTACAGGGGGCGGACGGCGAGCAGTACTTC.

This rearrangement joins TRBV4-3 to TRBJ2-1; a possible D gene is TRBD2 (6 bases). Per germline, CDR1 LGHNA and CDR2 YSLEER. There are 14 residues in the CDR3. The V and J ends lost 4 bases and 8 bases respectively, with 15 bases between them. The CDR3 DNA is TGCGCCAGCAGCCGCGGGGACCTTAGGGATGAGCAGTTCTTC. This encodes CASSRGDLRDEQFF.

This rearrangement joins TRBV28 to TRBJ1-3; D is unclear. The CDR3 runs to 14 residues. Trimming cost V 6 bases and J 0 bases, with 9 bases left between them. The V gene's germline CDR1 is MDHEN and CDR2 SYDVKM. CDR3 sequence reads: CASRTQDSGNTIYF. CDR3 sequence (DNA): TGTGCCAGCAGAACTCAGGACTCTGGAAACACCATATATTTT.

V gene TRBV19 combines with J gene TRBJ1-5; 7 nucleotides match TRBD1. Germline lookup yields CDR1 LNHDA and CDR2 SQIVND (reference sequence). This CDR3 is built from 14 residues. The J segment lost 5 bases and the V segment lost 3 bases, leaving 4 bases of the junction unmatched. The CDR3 loop is CASSMRQGDQPQHF. CDR3 DNA sequence: TGTGCCAGTAGTATGCGGCAGGGGGATCAGCCCCAGCATTTT. Combining the CDR3 with reference TRBV19 and TRBJ1-5 gives the whole variable domain DGGITQSPKYLFRKEGQNVTLSCEQNLNHDAMYWYRQDPGQGLRLIYYSQIVNDFQKGDIAEGYSVSREKKESFPLTVTSAQKNPTAFYLCASSMRQGDQPQHFGDGTRLSIL.

The chain couples TRBV12-3 or TRBV12-4 to TRBJ1-2; D is unclear. V dropped 3 bases and J dropped 4 bases, with 9 bases sitting between them. The CDR3 sequence is 13 residues long. CDR3 DNA sequence: TGTGCCAGCAGTTTTCAGGCCACCTATGGCTACACCTTC. It codes for CASSFQATYGYTF.

V usage is TRBV6-5 and J usage is TRBJ1-5; tentatively, D is TRBD1 (6 bases). The CDR3 has 13 amino acids. The germline V and J ends were trimmed by 6 bases and 3 bases, with 9 bases remaining between them. Germline loops: CDR1 MNHEY, CDR2 SVGAGI. The CDR3 loop is CASRTGNNQPQHF. The CDR3, as DNA: TGTGCCAGCAGGACAGGTAACAATCAGCCCCAGCATTTT.

The chain has TRBV7-7 and TRBJ2-3; TRBD2 matches at 8 bases. Trimming cost V 6 bases and J 5 bases; bases outside gene matches: 4. Germline loops: CDR1 SSHAT, CDR2 FNYEAQ (reference sequence). This CDR3 is built from 13 residues. The CDR3 reads CASSRGGKDTQYF. CDR3 coding DNA: TGTGCCAGCAGTCGGGGGGGAAAAGATACGCAGTATTTT.

This chain connects TRBV15 to TRBJ1-2; perhaps TRBD1 as D (6 bases). The CDR3 loop spans 12 amino acids. Trimming stripped 4 bases from V and 6 bases from J, with 9 bases between. Per the germline V gene, CDR1 is LNHNV and CDR2 is YYDKDF (reference sequence). The CDR3 loop reads CATSKNRDGYTF. CDR3 bases: TGTGCCACCAGCAAGAACAGGGATGGCTACACCTTC.

The V call is TRBV5-4, the J call TRBJ1-2; 7 bases agree with TRBD1. There are 15 residues in the CDR3. The V segment lost 0 bases and the J segment 7 bases; nucleotides outside the gene matches: 9. Germline lookup yields CDR1 SGHNT and CDR2 YYREEE (reference sequence). The CDR3, as DNA: TGTGCCAGCAGCTTGGCCGCGCAGGGGGTCGGTGGCTACACCTTC. It encodes CASSLAAQGVGGYTF.

This clone showed up just once. In DNA, the CDR3 is TGTGCCAGCAGTCCGACAGGGAGCTCCTACAATGAGCAGTTCTTC. Translated: CASSPTGSSYNEQFF. This chain links TRBV28 with TRBJ2-1, with 7 bases fitting TRBD1. The CDR3 is made up of 15 amino acids. V was pared by 5 bases and J by 0 bases, with 4 bases of the junction left unmatched. Germline V gives CDR1 MDHEN, CDR2 SYDVKM.

V usage is TRBV6-5 and J usage is TRBJ1-4; 11 bases are a match to TRBD1. The CDR3 is made up of 13 amino acids. CDR1 and CDR2 (germline): MNHEY, SVGAGI. Losses at the gene ends were 6 bases for V and 11 bases for J; bases not matched to a gene: 5. CDR3 amino acids: CASRGQGVEKLFF. For the CDR3, the DNA is TGTGCCAGCAGGGGACAGGGGGTTGAGAAACTGTTTTTT.

The count of this clone is one. V gene TRBV5-1 combines with J gene TRBJ2-1; possible D gene TRBD2, 6 bases. This CDR3 is 14 amino acids long. In germline, CDR1 is SGHRS, CDR2 YFSETQ. V lost 3 bases, J lost 5 bases, and 12 bases lay in between. The CDR3 nucleotides are TGCGCCAGCAGCTCGCCGGGACTCAACAATGAGCAGTTCTTC. It yields the protein CASSSPGLNNEQFF.

The genes are TRBV5-1 and TRBJ1-5; possible D gene TRBD1, 5 bases. Germline V gene lookup returns CDR1 SGHRS and CDR2 YFSETQ. This CDR3 spans 14 amino acids. The V gene lost 2 bases and the J gene lost 7 bases, with 13 bases spanning the gap. For the CDR3, the DNA is TGCGCCAGCAGCTTCCCGGGGGGGGGACAGCCCCAGCATTTT. It specifies CASSFPGGGQPQHF.

This CDR3 reads CASRGTGVNYGYTF. DNA for the CDR3: TGTGCCAGCAGGGGGACAGGAGTTAACTATGGCTACACCTTC. V gene TRBV2 combines with J gene TRBJ1-2, with 8 nucleotides matching TRBD1. There are 14 residues in the CDR3. The trim removed 6 bases at V and 1 base at J, leaving 4 bases unmatched. Germline values: CDR1 SNHLY, CDR2 FYNNEI.

V is TRBV5-1 and J is TRBJ1-1, with TRBD1 as a possible D gene (5 bases). The germline V gene has CDR1 SGHRS and CDR2 YFSETQ. The CDR3 spans 15 residues. V lost 0 bases to trimming and J lost 5 bases, with 14 bases between them. The CDR3 DNA sequence: TGCGCCAGCAGCTTGGAATGGGGGGGTCAGACTGAAGCTTTCTTT. Protein sequence: CASSLEWGGQTEAFF.

The V and J genes are TRBV7-2 and TRBJ2-2; possibly TRBD2 for D (7 bases). The CDR3 has 16 amino acids. Germline V lookup: CDR1 SGHTA, CDR2 FQGNSA. Trimming shortened V by 5 bases and J by 5 bases, and 18 bases separated the two germline ends. Here the CDR3 reads CASSPWGGRGTGELFF. The CDR3 nucleotides read TGTGCCAGCAGCCCGTGGGGGGGGCGTGGAACCGGGGAGCTGTTTTTT.

The chain has TRBV27 and TRBJ1-1; the match to TRBD1 covers 11 bases. V dropped 5 bases and J dropped 1; count of bases not matched to a gene: 3. Germline CDR1 and CDR2: MNHEY and SMNVEV (reference sequence). This CDR3 has 15 residues. CDR3 DNA: TGTGCCAGCAGTATAGGACAGGGGGCGAACACTGAAGCTTTCTTT. Residues: CASSIGQGANTEAFF.

J is TRBJ1-2 and V is TRBV10-3, with TRBD1 as a possible D gene (6 bases). The germline V and J ends were trimmed by 0 bases and 8 bases, with 13 bases remaining between them. Germline V gene data show CDR1 as ENHRY and CDR2 as SYGVKD. The CDR3 runs to 14 residues. The CDR3 is CAISESQGIGGYTF. The CDR3 nucleotides read TGTGCCATCAGTGAGTCGCAGGGGATCGGAGGCTACACCTTC.

The chain uses TRBV9 and TRBJ1-1; no definite D call. The V end was cut by 4 bases, the J end by 5 bases, with 18 bases between. CDR1 is SGDLS, CDR2 YYNGEE, per germline. The CDR3 sequence is 15 residues long. As DNA, the CDR3 is TGTGCCAGCAGCCTGGGCGGGGAAGGGAGGACTGAAGCTTTCTTT. It encodes CASSLGGEGRTEAFF.

The chain uses TRBV2 and TRBJ1-1; TRBD1 matches at 12 bases. CDR1 is SNHLY, CDR2 FYNNEI, per germline. The CDR3 is 15 residues long. Trimming at V came to 7 bases and at J to 7 bases, leaving 10 bases not matched to a gene. DNA of the CDR3: TGTGCCAGCACTGCCGGGACAGGGGGCAGCGGTGAAGCTTTCTTT. Protein: CASTAGTGGSGEAFF.